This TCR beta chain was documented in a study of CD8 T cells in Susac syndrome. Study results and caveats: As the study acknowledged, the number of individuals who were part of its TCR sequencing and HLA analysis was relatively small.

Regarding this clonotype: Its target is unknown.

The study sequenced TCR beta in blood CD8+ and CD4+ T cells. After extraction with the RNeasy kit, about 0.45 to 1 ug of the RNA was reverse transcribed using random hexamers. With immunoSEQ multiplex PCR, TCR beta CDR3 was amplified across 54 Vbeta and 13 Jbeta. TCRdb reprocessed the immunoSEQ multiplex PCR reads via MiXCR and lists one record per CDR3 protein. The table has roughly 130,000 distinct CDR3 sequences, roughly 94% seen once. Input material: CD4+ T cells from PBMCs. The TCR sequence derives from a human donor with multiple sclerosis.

The chain's CDR3 is CSASKLAVSNQPQHF. In DNA, the CDR3 is TGCAGTGCTAGCAAACTAGCGGTTAGCAATCAGCCCCAGCATTTT. The chain has TRBV20-1 and TRBJ1-5; D remains ambiguous. With 3 bases removed from V and 0 bases from J, the gap between germline ends came to 12 bases. Germline V lookup: CDR1 DFQATT, CDR2 SNEGSKA (reference sequence). This CDR3 comprises 15 residues.